What follows are 19 T cell receptor beta chains derived from one specimen sequenced in a study of radiation and T cells in renal cell carcinoma. Time point: blood 2 weeks post-SBRT. The treatment here: 15 Gy SBRT to primary tumor, nephrectomy 4 weeks later. Profiling relied on immunoSEQ multiplex PCR, and the TCRdb table lists in-frame clones only, not all of them. The profile shows some 58,000 clones, around three quarters of them singletons. Specimen: blood, collected from a patient whose treatment included radiotherapy and nephrectomy. Receptors were obtained from a man between 60 and 75 years old with renal cell carcinoma.

The V and J genes are TRBV7-9 and TRBJ1-5; 7 positions agree with TRBD1. The CDR3 contains 15 residues. Looked up from germline, CDR1 is SEHNR and CDR2 is FQNEAQ (reference sequence). The V and J ends lost 5 bases and 4 bases, in that order; junction bases with no gene match: 8. The CDR3 bases are TGTGCCAGCAGCCTTGTAGGGACAGATAATCAGCCCCAGCATTTT. It yields the protein CASSLVGTDNQPQHF.

The chain links TRBV7-9 to TRBJ1-2, with D possibly being TRBD1 (5 bases). Germline V CDR1 and CDR2: SEHNR, FQNEAQ (reference sequence). This CDR3 has 14 amino acids. V dropped 1 base and J dropped 4 bases, with 10 bases sitting between them. In nucleotides, the CDR3 is TGTGCCAGCAGCTTAGTAGGGGCCAGCTATGGCTACACCTTC. It encodes CASSLVGASYGYTF.

The chain recombines TRBV18 with TRBJ1-1; D is unresolved. CDR1 and CDR2 (germline): KGHSH, LQKENI. The CDR3 length is 15 residues. With 2 bases removed from V and 0 bases from J, the gap between germline ends came to 10 bases. For the CDR3, the DNA is TGTGCCAGCTCACCAAACGGAGGGCTGAACACTGAAGCTTTCTTT. Translating gives CASSPNGGLNTEAFF. The whole variable domain, filled in from reference TRBV18 and TRBJ1-1, reads NAGVMQNPRHLVRRRGQEARLRCSPMKGHSHVYWYRQLPEEGLKFMVYLQKENIIDESGMPKERFSAEFPKEGPSILRIQQVVRGDSAAYFCASSPNGGLNTEAFFGQGTRLTVV.

The chain links TRBV18 to TRBJ2-5, with 7 bases identical to TRBD2. The J call could be wrong; TRBJ2-7 is a better fit for the DNA end. The germline CDR1 and CDR2 sequences are KGHSH and LQKENI. There are 12 residues in the CDR3. The DNA for the CDR3 is TGTGCCAGCTCACGCGGGAGAGACGAGCAGTACTTC. It codes for CASSRGRDEQYF.

The V call is TRBV2, the J call TRBJ1-4, with a tentative D call TRBD1 (5 bases). Germline CDR1 SNHLY, CDR2 FYNNEI. The V gene lost 6 bases and the J gene lost 4 bases, with 30 bases spanning the gap. The CDR3 consists of 20 residues. The CDR3 sequence: CASRIGRVLGFGPDNEKLFF. The DNA for the CDR3 is TGTGCCAGCAGAATCGGCAGGGTATTGGGTTTTGGGCCAGATAATGAAAAACTGTTTTTT. Drawing the rest from reference TRBV2 and TRBJ1-4, the complete variable domain is EPEVTQTPSHQVTQMGQEVILRCVPISNHLYFYWYRQILGQKVEFLVSFYNNEISEKSEIFDDQFSVERPDGSNFTLKIRSTKLEDSAMYFCASRIGRVLGFGPDNEKLFFGSGTQLSVL.

By share, this clone ranks as medium-sized. J is TRBJ1-2 and V is TRBV4-2; possible D gene TRBD1, 5 bases. The ends were cut back, 2 bases at V and 3 bases at J, with 25 bases in the middle. CDR1 and CDR2 (germline): LGHNA, YNFKEQ. CDR3 length: 19 residues. The DNA for the CDR3 is TGTGCCAGCAGCCAAACCCCCAACAATGGGGCCATCGGGGACTATGGCTACACCTTC. Translating it yields CASSQTPNNGAIGDYGYTF.

This chain connects TRBV6-6 to TRBJ2-2; TRBD2 matches at 7 bases. V was clipped by 5 bases and J by 5 bases; unmatched bases: 5. In germline, CDR1 is MNHNY, CDR2 SVGAGI (reference sequence). The CDR3 is made up of 14 amino acids. Written as DNA, the CDR3 is TGTGCCAGCAGTCCAATGGGGGGGACCGGGGAGCTGTTTTTT. It is translated as CASSPMGGTGELFF.

J is TRBJ1-5 and V is TRBV27, with D possibly being TRBD1 (5 bases). Germline-derived CDR1 and CDR2 are MNHEY and SMNVEV (reference sequence). V was pared by 6 bases and J by 0 bases, with 12 bases between. The CDR3 extends over 15 amino acids. The CDR3, as DNA: TGTGCCAGCAGCCCGACAGCATATAGCAATCAGCCCCAGCATTTT. Translation gives CASSPTAYSNQPQHF.

This chain uses TRBV9 with TRBJ1-1; D unclear. Trimming removed 0 bases from V and 11 bases from J, with 17 bases in between. The CDR3 is 14 amino acids. The V gene's germline CDR1 is SGDLS and CDR2 YYNGEE. Here the CDR3 DNA reads TGTGCCAGCAGCGTAGGGGTCGGCAGCTCAGAGGCTTTCTTT. It translates to CASSVGVGSSEAFF.

V is TRBV6-5 and J is TRBJ2-3, with TRBD1 matching 8 bases. Germline CDR1 is MNHEY and CDR2 is SVGAGI. With V trimmed by 2 bases and J by 5 bases, 6 bases remained unmatched. The CDR3 covers 15 residues. The CDR3 is CASSYGDRMIDTQYF. The CDR3, as DNA: TGTGCCAGCAGTTACGGGGACAGGATGATAGATACGCAGTATTTT.

The genes are TRBV6-1 and TRBJ2-7; D not certain. This CDR3 has 13 amino acids. Trimming pared 3 bases from V and 7 bases from J, leaving 13 bases between. Germline V gene data show CDR1 as MNHNS and CDR2 as SASEGT. The CDR3 DNA is TGTGCCAGCAGTGAGAGCCTGAAAGGGGAGCAGTACGTC. It codes for CASSESLKGEQYV.

A word on this clone: Additional DNA sequences in this sample encode the identical CDR3. The rearrangement joins TRBV30 to TRBJ2-6; TRBD1 is a possible D gene (5 bases). CDR3 length: 17 residues. Between the trimmed V and J ends, which lost 2 bases and 1 base, there was a span of 15 bases. The germline CDR1 and CDR2 sequences are GTSNPN and SVGIG (reference sequence). CDR3: CAWSRGRTRSGANVLTF. CDR3 nucleotides: TGTGCCTGGAGTAGGGGCCGGACGCGGTCTGGGGCCAACGTCCTGACTTTC.

The chain employs TRBV6-1 and TRBJ2-7; 7 bases line up with TRBD1. The CDR3 sequence is 13 residues long. Losses at the gene ends were 8 bases for V and 5 bases for J; bases not matched to a gene: 9. Germline V gene sequence: CDR1 MNHNS, CDR2 SASEGT. CDR3 nucleotides: TGTGCCAGCTGCCAATCGACAGGGAACGAGCAGTACGTC. Translating it yields CASCQSTGNEQYV.

Only a few counts were recorded for this clone. The chain combines TRBV29-1 with TRBJ1-1; D uncertain. The CDR3 extends over 13 amino acids. CDR1 and CDR2 (germline): SQVTM, ANQGSEA. Trimming shortened V by 6 bases and J by 1 base, and 12 bases separated the two germline ends. The CDR3, as DNA: TGCAGCGTCATAGACGGACCGAACACTGAAGCTTTCTTT. Amino acid sequence: CSVIDGPNTEAFF.

This chain connects TRBV7-9 to TRBJ2-1; 7 nucleotides match TRBD2. The CDR3 spans 18 residues. CDR1 is SEHNR and CDR2 is FQNEAQ in the germline V gene (reference sequence). V lost 3 bases to trimming and J lost 5 bases; unmatched junction nucleotides: 16. CDR3 DNA: TGTGCCAGCAGCTTCGGTGGTCGCGGGGGAGGAGAAAACAATGAGCAGTTCTTC. It is translated as CASSFGGRGGGENNEQFF. Drawing the rest from reference TRBV7-9 and TRBJ2-1, the complete variable domain is DTGVSQNPRHKITKRGQNVTFRCDPISEHNRLYWYRQTLGQGPEFLTYFQNEAQLEKSRLLSDRFSAERPKGSFSTLEIQRTEQGDSAMYLCASSFGGRGGGENNEQFFGPGTRLTVL.

This clone was seen only a few times. The V gene is TRBV10-3, the J gene TRBJ1-1; D is perhaps TRBD1 (6 bases). The CDR3 totals 14 residues. V was shortened by 10 bases and J by 4 bases, with 19 bases between the two germline ends. The V gene's germline CDR1 is ENHRY and CDR2 SYGVKD. The CDR3 bases are TGTGCCACCTGGGGGGGGCCTTCGGGCACTGAAGCTTTCTTT. As protein: CATWGGPSGTEAFF.

The chain combines TRBV21-1 with TRBJ2-7; TRBD2, the table's D call, was not compared with the DNA. TRBV21-1 is a recognized pseudogene. This CDR3 has 17 amino acids. The CDR3 protein is CASSKVVGGRYRYEQYV. In nucleotides, the CDR3 is TGTGCCAGCAGCAAAGTGGTCGGCGGGAGGTACAGGTACGAGCAGTACGTC.

The rearrangement joins TRBV10-2 to TRBJ2-7; D uncertain. The CDR3 has 12 amino acids. Trimming removed 3 bases at V and 3 bases at J, with 6 bases between. Germline loops: CDR1 WSHSY, CDR2 SAAADI. CDR3 sequence reads: CASSDSIYEQYV. The CDR3 nucleotides read TGCGCCAGCAGTGACAGCATCTACGAGCAGTACGTC.

J is TRBJ2-7 and V is TRBV6-5; D is possibly TRBD1 or TRBD2 (5 bases each). The V gene's germline CDR1 is MNHEY and CDR2 SVGAGI. V was trimmed by 6 bases and J by 2 bases, leaving 14 bases between them. The CDR3 totals 14 residues. In nucleotides, the CDR3 is TGTGCCAGCAGAGAGGGGAACGGAGCCTACGAGCAGTACGTC. This sequence encodes CASREGNGAYEQYV.